Presented here are 11 T cell receptor beta chains from one specimen sequenced in a study of T-cell memory formation after mild COVID-19. TCRdb analysed the 5' RACE reads with MiXCR anew, one entry per CDR3 protein. Here the sample spans around 250,000 distinct CDR3 sequences, roughly 10% being singletons. Sequences were obtained from PBMCs or a T cell subset sorted from them (not recorded which). The source of these receptors is a man aged 18 to 30 who had mild COVID-19 (a few samples of this study predate the infection). Cell type and time point are not known.

This clonotype was observed a few times. V usage is TRBV30 and J usage is TRBJ1-5, with 9 nucleotides matching TRBD1. V was pared by 2 bases and J by 0 bases, with 8 bases of the junction left unmatched. Per the germline V gene, CDR1 is GTSNPN and CDR2 is SVGIG (reference sequence). The CDR3 length is 17 residues. The CDR3 coding sequence is TGTGCCTGGAGTTCTGGGGGGACAGGGAATAGCAATCAGCCCCAGCATTTT. Encoded protein: CAWSSGGTGNSNQPQHF. Full variable domain (outside the CDR3, taken from reference TRBV30 and TRBJ1-5): SQTIHQWPATLVQPVGSPLSLECTVEGTSNPNLYWYRQAAGRGLQLLFYSVGIGQISSEVPQNLSASRPQDRQFILSSKKLLLSDSGFYLCAWSSGGTGNSNQPQHFGDGTRLSIL.

At least ten counts were recorded for this clonotype. The rearrangement links TRBV10-3 to TRBJ2-3, with 7 bases identical to TRBD1. The CDR3 is 13 amino acids. Germline-derived CDR1 and CDR2 are ENHRY and SYGVKD. The junction had 10 bases not matched to a gene; V was cut back by 10 bases and J by 6 bases. Here the CDR3 DNA reads TGTGCCACCCTGGGGCAGGGGGTTGATACGCAGTATTTT. This encodes CATLGQGVDTQYF.

This clonotype was observed a handful of times. The chain combines TRBV6-2 or TRBV6-3 with TRBJ2-7; D possibly matches TRBD1 or TRBD2 (5 bases each). This CDR3 contains 14 residues. V was clipped by 5 bases and J by 2 bases, with 13 bases between them. In germline, CDR1 is MNHEY, CDR2 SVGEGT. The CDR3 spells CASSHRTRTYEQYV. The CDR3 nucleotides read TGTGCCAGCAGTCACAGGACTCGGACCTACGAGCAGTACGTC.

This clonotype was picked up a small number of times. The rearrangement uses TRBV18 and TRBJ1-2; a weak D match, TRBD1 (5 bases). Trimming took 1 base from V and 4 from J, leaving 7 bases between them. The CDR3 extends over 13 amino acids. CDR1 and CDR2 (germline): KGHSH, LQKENI. In DNA, the CDR3 is TGTGCCAGCTCACCACAGGGGATCTATGGCTACACCTTC. This codes for CASSPQGIYGYTF.

The chain is built from TRBV2 and TRBJ2-1; 12 nucleotides align to TRBD2. Trimming took 6 bases from V and 4 from J; bases not matched to a gene: 4. CDR1 and CDR2 (germline): SNHLY, FYNNEI. This CDR3 has 15 amino acids. CDR3 nucleotide sequence: TGTGCCAGCAGCGTACTAGCGGGGGGATACAATGAGCAGTTCTTC. It specifies CASSVLAGGYNEQFF. Full variable domain (remainder filled in from reference TRBV2 and TRBJ2-1): EPEVTQTPSHQVTQMGQEVILRCVPISNHLYFYWYRQILGQKVEFLVSFYNNEISEKSEIFDDQFSVERPDGSNFTLKIRSTKLEDSAMYFCASSVLAGGYNEQFFGPGTRLTVL.

The chain recombines TRBV12-3 or TRBV12-4 with TRBJ1-3, with D hard to call. Trimming shortened V by 6 bases and J by 0 bases, and 12 bases separated the two germline ends. The CDR3 consists of 15 residues. CDR3 amino acids: CASSKPPSSGNTIYF. CDR3 nucleotide sequence: TGTGCCAGCAGCAAGCCGCCGAGCTCTGGAAACACCATATATTTT.

The rearrangement links TRBV11-3 to TRBJ1-4, with D uncertain. The CDR3 has 12 residues. The V gene's germline CDR1 is SGHNT and CDR2 YENEEA. Between the trimmed V and J ends, which lost 6 bases and 8 bases, there was a span of 10 bases. CDR3 sequence (DNA): TGTGCCAGCAGGCCTACTCCCGAAAAACTGTTTTTT. Amino acid sequence: CASRPTPEKLFF.

This clonotype was detected only a few times. This chain uses TRBV20-1 with TRBJ1-2; the D gene is possibly TRBD1 (5 bases). Looked up from germline, CDR1 is DFQATT and CDR2 is SNEGSKA (reference sequence). This CDR3 has 15 amino acids. V lost 3 bases, J lost 2 bases, and 16 bases lay in between. CDR3 in DNA: TGCAGTGCTAGGGGATCGGGAGGGGACAACTATGGCTACACCTTC. Encoded protein: CSARGSGGDNYGYTF.

This clonotype showed up just a few times. V gene TRBV6-6 combines with J gene TRBJ1-1; weak D call: TRBD1 (5 bases). Germline lookup yields CDR1 MNHNY and CDR2 SVGAGI (reference sequence). Trimming cost V 5 bases and J 4 bases, with 11 bases left between them. This CDR3 is 13 amino acids long. This CDR3 reads CASSQGLGTEAFF. CDR3 in DNA: TGTGCCAGCAGTCAGGGTTTGGGCACTGAAGCTTTCTTT.

There are a few counts of this clonotype. The J gene is TRBJ2-2, the V gene TRBV5-1; TRBD2 matches 8 bases. Trimming removed 4 bases from V and 0 bases from J; junction bases left unmatched: 5. The germline CDR1 and CDR2 sequences are SGHRS and YFSETQ. CDR3 size: 16 residues. The CDR3 spells CASSPGLAPNTGELFF. CDR3 bases: TGCGCCAGCAGCCCCGGACTAGCCCCGAACACCGGGGAGCTGTTTTTT.

The gene calls are TRBV19 and TRBJ1-6; D uncertain. The CDR3 spans 13 residues. Trimming cost V 8 bases and J 7 bases, with 12 bases left between them. Per the germline V gene, CDR1 is LNHDA and CDR2 is SQIVND (reference sequence). The DNA for the CDR3 is TGTGCCAGTCGGGTGAGTGGGAATTCACCCCTCCACTTT. This sequence encodes CASRVSGNSPLHF.